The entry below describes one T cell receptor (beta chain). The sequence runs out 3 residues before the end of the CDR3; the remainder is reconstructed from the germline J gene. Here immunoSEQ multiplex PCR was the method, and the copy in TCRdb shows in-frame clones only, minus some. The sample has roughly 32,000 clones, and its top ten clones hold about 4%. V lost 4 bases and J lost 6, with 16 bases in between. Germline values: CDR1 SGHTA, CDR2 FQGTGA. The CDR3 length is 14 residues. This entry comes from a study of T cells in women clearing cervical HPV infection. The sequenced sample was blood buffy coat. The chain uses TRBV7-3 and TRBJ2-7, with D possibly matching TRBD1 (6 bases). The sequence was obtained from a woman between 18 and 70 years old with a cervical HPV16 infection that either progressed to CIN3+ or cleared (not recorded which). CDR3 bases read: TGTGCCAGCAGCTCTAACAAAGGGACACTCGAG. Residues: CASSSNKGTLE. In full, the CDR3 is CASSSNKGTLEQYF. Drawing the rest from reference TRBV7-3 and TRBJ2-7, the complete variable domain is GAGVSQTPSNKVTEKGKYVELRCDPISGHTALYWYRQSLGQGPEFLIYFQGTGAADDSGLPNDRFFAVRPEGSVSTLKIQRTERGDSAVYLCASSSNKGTLEQYFGPGTRLTVT.